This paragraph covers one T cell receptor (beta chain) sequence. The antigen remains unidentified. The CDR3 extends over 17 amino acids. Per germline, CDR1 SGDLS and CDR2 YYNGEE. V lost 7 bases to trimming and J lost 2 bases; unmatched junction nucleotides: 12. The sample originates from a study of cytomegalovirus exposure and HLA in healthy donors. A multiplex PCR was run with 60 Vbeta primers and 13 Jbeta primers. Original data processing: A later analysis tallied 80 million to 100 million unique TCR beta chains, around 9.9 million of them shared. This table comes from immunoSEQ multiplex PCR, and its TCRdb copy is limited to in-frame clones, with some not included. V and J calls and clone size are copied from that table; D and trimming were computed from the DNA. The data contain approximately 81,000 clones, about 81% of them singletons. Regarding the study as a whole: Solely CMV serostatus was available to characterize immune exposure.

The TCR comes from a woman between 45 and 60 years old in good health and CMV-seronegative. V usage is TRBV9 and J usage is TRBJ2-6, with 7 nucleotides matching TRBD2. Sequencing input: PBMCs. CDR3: CASHDKREGPGANVLTF. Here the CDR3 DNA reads TGTGCCAGCCACGATAAGCGGGAAGGGCCTGGGGCCAACGTCCTGACTTTC.